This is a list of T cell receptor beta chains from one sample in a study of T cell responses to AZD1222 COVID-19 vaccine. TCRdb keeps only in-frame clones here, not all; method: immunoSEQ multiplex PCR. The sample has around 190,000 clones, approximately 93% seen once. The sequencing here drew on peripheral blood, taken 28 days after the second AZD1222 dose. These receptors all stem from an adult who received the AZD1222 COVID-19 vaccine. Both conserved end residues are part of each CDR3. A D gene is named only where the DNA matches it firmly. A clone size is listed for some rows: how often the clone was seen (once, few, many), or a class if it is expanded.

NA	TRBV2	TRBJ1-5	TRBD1	TGTGCCAGCAGTGAATGGGGACAGAGCAATCAGCCCCAGCATTTT	CASSEWGQSNQPQHF
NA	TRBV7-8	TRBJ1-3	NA	TGTGCCAGCACCCCCGACGGAAACACCATATATTTT	CASTPDGNTIYF
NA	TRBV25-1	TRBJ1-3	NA	TGTGCCGGTCCCTTGAGGGCGAATGGAAACACCATATATTTT	CAGPLRANGNTIYF
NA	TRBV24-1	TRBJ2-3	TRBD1	TGTGCCACCAGTACCTCGGGACAGGCTAGCACAGATACGCAGTATTTT	CATSTSGQASTDTQYF
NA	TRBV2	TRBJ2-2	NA	TGTGCCAGCAGTGATCAACCCGCCCGCACCGGGGAGCTGTTTTTT	CASSDQPARTGELFF
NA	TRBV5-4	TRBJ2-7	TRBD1	TGTGCCAGCAGTCGTGGACAGGGAAACCCCTACGAGCAGTACTTC	CASSRGQGNPYEQYF
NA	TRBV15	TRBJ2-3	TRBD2	TGTGCCACCAGCAGAGGGACTAGCGCGCAGTATTTT	CATSRGTSAQYF
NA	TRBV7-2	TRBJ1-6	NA	TGTGCCAGCAGCCTCGGTGGGGGGCATTATAATTCACCCCTCCACTTT	CASSLGGGHYNSPLHF
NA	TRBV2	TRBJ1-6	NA	TGTGCCAGCAGTGAAGGACAGAGTTTGTCACCCCTCCACTTT	CASSEGQSLSPLHF
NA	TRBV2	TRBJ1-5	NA	TGTGCCAGCAGTGAAGTGGGCAGGGGAGCGGATCAGCCCCAGCATTTT	CASSEVGRGADQPQHF
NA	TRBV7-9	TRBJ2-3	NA	TGTGCCAGCAGCTCGAGGTGGGGCACAGATACGCAGTATTTT	CASSSRWGTDTQYF
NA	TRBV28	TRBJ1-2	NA	TGTGCCAGCAGGGGGGGACGGGCCAACTATGGCTACACCTTC	CASRGGRANYGYTF
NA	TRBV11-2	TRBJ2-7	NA	TGTGCCAGCAGCTCACCGGGCCTATCGGCCGAGCAGTACTTC	CASSSPGLSAEQYF
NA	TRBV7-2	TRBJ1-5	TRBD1	TGTGCCAGCAGCTTAGGAGGGGGCAGAATCAGCCCCCAGCATTTT	CASSLGGGRISPQHF
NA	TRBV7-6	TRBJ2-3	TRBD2	TGTGCCAGCAGCTTGTCGGGGGGGTCTGGCGCAGATACGCAGTATTTT	CASSLSGGSGADTQYF
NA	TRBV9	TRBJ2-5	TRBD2	TGTGCCAGCAGCGTAGGGACTAGCGGGTCACAAGAGACCCAGTACTTC	CASSVGTSGSQETQYF
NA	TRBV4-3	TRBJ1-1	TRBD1	TGCGCCAGCAGCGTCGGGACAGGGGAACCCACTGAAGCTTTCTTT	CASSVGTGEPTEAFF
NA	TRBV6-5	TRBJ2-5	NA	TGTGCCAGCAGTTACCCCGGGGTGGAGACCCAGTACTTC	CASSYPGVETQYF
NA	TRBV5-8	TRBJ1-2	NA	TGTGCCAGCAGCTACGACCGGGCCCCAATACGGGGCTACACCTTC	CASSYDRAPIRGYTF
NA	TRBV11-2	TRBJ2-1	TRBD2	TGTGCCAGCAGCTTCACTAGCGGGAGTTACAATGAGCAGTTCTTC	CASSFTSGSYNEQFF
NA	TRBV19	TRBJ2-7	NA	TGTGCCAGTACCACGGGTGGGAGTATCCACGAGCAGTACTTC	CASTTGGSIHEQYF
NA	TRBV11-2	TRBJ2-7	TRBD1	TGTGCCAGCAGCTTAAACTCCGGGACAGGGGCCTACGAGCAGTACTTC	CASSLNSGTGAYEQYF
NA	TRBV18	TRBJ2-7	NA	TGTGCCAGCTCACCGTGGCTAGCGCCCTCCTACGAGCAGTACTTC	CASSPWLAPSYEQYF
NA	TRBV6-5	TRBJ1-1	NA	TGTGCCAGCAGTCTTCGGGCAGGCGGGGAAGCTTTCTTT	CASSLRAGGEAFF
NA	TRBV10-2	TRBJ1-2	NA	TGCGCCAGCAGTGAGTCGACTCGGTCGTGGGTCACCTTC	CASSESTRSWVTF
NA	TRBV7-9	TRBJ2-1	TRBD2	TGTGCCAGCAACTCAGCGACTAGCGGGAGCCCCAGAATGGCCAATGAGCAGTTCTTC	CASNSATSGSPRMANEQFF
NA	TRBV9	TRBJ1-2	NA	TGTGCCAGCAGCCCGTCCACGGGGGCGGATGGCTACACCTTC	CASSPSTGADGYTF
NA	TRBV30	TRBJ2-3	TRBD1	TGTGCCTGCACCTACCCGGGACAGGGGATCACAGATACGCAGTATTTT	CACTYPGQGITDTQYF
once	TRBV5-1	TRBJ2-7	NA	TGCGCCAGCAGCGGAACAGGGGGGGCCTACGAGCAGTACTTC	CASSGTGGAYEQYF
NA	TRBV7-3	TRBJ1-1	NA	TGTGCCAGCAGCTTATCGCCACAGGTGAACACTGAAGCTTTCTTT	CASSLSPQVNTEAFF
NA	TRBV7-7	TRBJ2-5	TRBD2	TGTGCTAGCAGCTTAGCGGGAGGGACCCAAGAGACCCAGTACTTC	CASSLAGGTQETQYF
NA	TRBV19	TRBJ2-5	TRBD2	TGTGCCAGTAGTATAGGTCGGGGGGGAACCCAGTACTTC	CASSIGRGGTQYF
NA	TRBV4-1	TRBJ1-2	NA	TGCGCCAGCAGCCTAAGAGTTGGGTATAGGGGAAATCTCAACTATGGCTACACCTTC	CASSLRVGYRGNLNYGYTF
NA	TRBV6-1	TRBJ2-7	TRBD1	TGTGCCAGCAGTGAAACCCCCAGTAGGGGGCGCCTAAGCGAGCAGTACTTC	CASSETPSRGRLSEQYF
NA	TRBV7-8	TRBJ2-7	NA	TGTGCCAGCACCGACCCCCTGACAGAGAGAAGCTCCTACGAGCAGTACTTC	CASTDPLTERSSYEQYF